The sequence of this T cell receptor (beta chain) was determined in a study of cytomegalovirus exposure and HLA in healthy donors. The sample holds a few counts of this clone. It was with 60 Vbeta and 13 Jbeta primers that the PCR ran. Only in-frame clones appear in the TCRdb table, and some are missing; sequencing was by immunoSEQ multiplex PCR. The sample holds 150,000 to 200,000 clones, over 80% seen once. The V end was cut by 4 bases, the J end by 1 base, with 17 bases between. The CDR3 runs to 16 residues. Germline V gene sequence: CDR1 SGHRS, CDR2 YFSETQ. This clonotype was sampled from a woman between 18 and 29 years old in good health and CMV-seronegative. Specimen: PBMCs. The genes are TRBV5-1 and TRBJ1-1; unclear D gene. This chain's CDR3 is CASSRLPVQRNTEAFF. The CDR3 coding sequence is TGCGCCAGCAGCCGACTACCGGTTCAAAGGAACACTGAAGCTTTCTTT.